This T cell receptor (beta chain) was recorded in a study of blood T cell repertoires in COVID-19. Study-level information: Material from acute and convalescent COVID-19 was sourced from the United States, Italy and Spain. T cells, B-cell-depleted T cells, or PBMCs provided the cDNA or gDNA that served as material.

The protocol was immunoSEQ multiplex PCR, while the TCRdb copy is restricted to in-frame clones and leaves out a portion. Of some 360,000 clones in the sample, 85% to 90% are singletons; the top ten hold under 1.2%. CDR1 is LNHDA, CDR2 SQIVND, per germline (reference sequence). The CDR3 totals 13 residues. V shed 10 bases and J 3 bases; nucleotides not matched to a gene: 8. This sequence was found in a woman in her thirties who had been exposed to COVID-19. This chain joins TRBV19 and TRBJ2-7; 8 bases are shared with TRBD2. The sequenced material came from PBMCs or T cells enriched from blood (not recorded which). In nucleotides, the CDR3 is TGTGCCACCAGGTTCGGGGGGGACTACGAGCAGTACTTC. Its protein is CATRFGGDYEQYF.